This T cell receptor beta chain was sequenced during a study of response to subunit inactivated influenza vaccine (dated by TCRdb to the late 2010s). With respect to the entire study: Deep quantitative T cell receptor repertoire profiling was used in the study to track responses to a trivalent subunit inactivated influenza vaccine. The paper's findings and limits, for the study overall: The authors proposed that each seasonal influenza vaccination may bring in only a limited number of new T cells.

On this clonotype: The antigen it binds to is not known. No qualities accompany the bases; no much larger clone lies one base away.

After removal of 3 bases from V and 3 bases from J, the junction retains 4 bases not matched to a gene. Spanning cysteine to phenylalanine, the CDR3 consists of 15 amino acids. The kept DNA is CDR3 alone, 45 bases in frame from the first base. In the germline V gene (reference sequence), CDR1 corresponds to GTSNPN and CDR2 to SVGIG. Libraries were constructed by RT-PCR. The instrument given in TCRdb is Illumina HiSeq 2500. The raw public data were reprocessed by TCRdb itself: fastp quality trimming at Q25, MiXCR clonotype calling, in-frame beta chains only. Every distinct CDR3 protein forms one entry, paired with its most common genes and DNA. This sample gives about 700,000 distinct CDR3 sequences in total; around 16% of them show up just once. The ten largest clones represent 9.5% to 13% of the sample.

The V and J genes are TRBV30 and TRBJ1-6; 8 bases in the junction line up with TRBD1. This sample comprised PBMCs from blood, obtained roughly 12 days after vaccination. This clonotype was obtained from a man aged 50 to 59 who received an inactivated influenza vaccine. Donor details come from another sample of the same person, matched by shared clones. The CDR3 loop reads CAWRDRDFYNSPLHF. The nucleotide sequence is TGTGCCTGGAGGGACAGGGACTTCTATAATTCACCCCTCCACTTT.